Reported below is one T cell receptor (beta chain). The antigen is unknown. The table came from immunoSEQ multiplex PCR; TCRdb's copy has only in-frame clones and leaves some out. In the table there are some 11,000 clones, roughly 64% of which are singletons. The data originate from a study of chemoradiotherapy in HPV16-positive cancers. The study's findings and limits: Better recurrence-free survival went with HPV-responsive T-cell expansion in HPV16-positive patients. The functional HPV-specific definition rests on just a couple of HPV16-positive patients.

The V gene lost 5 bases and the J gene lost 0 bases, with 14 bases spanning the gap. This CDR3 has 15 amino acids. The germline gives CDR1 SGHRS, CDR2 YFSETQ. The chain employs TRBV5-1 and TRBJ2-5; maybe TRBD2 (7 bases). Collection took place from a patient who underwent chemoradiotherapy. This clonotype originated in a human donor with HPV-associated anogenital cancer. CDR3: CASRGGGAYQETQYF. CDR3 in DNA: TGCGCCAGCAGAGGAGGGGGGGCTTACCAAGAGACCCAGTACTTC.